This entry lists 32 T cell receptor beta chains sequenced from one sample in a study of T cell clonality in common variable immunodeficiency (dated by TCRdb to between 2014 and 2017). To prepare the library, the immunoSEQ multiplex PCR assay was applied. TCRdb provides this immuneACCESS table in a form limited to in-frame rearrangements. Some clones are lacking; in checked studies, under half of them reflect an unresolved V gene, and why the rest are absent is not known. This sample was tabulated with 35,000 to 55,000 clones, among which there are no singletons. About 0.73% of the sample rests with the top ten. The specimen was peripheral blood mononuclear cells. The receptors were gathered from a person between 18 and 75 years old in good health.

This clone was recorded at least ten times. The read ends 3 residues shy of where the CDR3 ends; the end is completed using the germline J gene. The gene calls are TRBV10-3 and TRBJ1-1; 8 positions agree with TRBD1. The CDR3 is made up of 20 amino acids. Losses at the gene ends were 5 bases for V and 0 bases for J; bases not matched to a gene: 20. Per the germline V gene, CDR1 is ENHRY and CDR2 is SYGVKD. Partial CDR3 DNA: TGTGCCATCAGTTCGACAGGGGCCGCCGGAGCCGACCGAATGAACACTGAA. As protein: CAISSTGAAGADRMNTE. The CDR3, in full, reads CAISSTGAAGADRMNTEAFF.

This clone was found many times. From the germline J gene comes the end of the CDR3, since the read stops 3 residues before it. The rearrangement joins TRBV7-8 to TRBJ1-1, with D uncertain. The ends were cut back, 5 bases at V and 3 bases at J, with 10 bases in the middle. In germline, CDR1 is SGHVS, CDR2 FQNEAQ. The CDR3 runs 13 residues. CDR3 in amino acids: CASSPVLYTEAFF. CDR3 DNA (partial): TGTGCCAGCAGCCCCGTACTCTACACTGAA.

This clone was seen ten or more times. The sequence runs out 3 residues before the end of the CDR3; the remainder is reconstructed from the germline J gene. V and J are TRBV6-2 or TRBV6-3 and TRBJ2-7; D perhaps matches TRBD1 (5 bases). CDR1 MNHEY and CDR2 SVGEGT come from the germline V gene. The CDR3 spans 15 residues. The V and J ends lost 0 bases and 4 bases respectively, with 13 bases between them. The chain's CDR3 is CASSYSIQGGYEQYF. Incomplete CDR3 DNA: TGTGCCAGCAGTTACTCGATCCAGGGTGGGTACGAG.

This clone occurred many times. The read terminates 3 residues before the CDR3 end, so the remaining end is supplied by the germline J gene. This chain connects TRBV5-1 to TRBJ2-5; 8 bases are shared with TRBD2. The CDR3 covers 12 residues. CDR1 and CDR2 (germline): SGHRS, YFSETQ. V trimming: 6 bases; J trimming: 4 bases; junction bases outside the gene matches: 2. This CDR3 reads CASIGRGETQYF. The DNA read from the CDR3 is TGCGCCAGCATCGGGAGGGGAGAGACC.

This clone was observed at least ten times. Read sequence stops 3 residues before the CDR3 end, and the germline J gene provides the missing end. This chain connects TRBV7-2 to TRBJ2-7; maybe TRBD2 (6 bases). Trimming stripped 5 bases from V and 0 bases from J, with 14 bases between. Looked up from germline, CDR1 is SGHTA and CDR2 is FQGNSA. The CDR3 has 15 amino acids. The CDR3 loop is CASSRSSASSYEQYF. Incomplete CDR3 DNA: TGTGCCAGCAGCAGATCTAGCGCGAGCTCCTACGAG. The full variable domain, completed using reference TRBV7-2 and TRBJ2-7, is GAGVSQSPSNKVTEKGKDVELRCDPISGHTALYWYRQSLGQGLEFLIYFQGNSAPDKSGLPSDRFSAERTGGSVSTLTIQRTQQEDSAVYLCASSRSSASSYEQYFGPGTRLTVT.

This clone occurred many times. The sequenced part of the CDR3 DNA is TGTGCCAGCAGCCAAGTCTCTGAAAAA. Translated, it gives CASSQVSEK. In full, the CDR3 reads CASSQVSEKLFF. The chain recombines TRBV3-1 (or the pseudogene TRBV3-2) with TRBJ1-4; unclear D gene. The read ends 3 residues before the CDR3 terminus; that terminus is restored from the germline J gene. Germline CDR1 reads LGHDT; CDR2 reads YNNKEL (reference sequence). Trimming left V 1 base short and J 7 bases short, with 4 bases between. This CDR3 is built from 12 residues.

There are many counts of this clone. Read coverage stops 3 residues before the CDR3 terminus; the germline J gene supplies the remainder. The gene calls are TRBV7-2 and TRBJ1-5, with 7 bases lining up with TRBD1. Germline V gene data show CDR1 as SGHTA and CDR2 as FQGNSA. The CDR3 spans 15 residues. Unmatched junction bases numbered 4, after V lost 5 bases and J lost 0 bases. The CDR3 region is CASSLGTVSNQPQHF. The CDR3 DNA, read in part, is TGTGCCAGCAGCCTTGGGACAGTTAGCAATCAGCCC.

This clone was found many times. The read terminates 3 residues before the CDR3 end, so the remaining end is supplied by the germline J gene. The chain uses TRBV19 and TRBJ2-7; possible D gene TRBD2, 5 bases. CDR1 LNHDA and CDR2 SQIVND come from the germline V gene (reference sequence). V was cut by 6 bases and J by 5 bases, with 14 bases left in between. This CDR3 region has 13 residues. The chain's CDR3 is CASSLFLRDEQYF. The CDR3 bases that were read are TGTGCCAGTAGCCTCTTCCTGAGGGACGAG.

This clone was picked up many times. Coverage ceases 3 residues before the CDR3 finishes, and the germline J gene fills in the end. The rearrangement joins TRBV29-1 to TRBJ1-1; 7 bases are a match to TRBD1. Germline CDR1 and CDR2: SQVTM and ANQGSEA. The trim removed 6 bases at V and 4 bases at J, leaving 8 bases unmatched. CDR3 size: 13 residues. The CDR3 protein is CSVTDREGTEAFF. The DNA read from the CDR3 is TGCAGCGTAACAGACAGGGAGGGCACTGAA.

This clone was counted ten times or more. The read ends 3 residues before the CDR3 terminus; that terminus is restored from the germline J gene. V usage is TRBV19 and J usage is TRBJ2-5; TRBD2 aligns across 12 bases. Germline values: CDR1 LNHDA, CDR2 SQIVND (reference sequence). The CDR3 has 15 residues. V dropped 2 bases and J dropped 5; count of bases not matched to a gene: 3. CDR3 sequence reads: CASSITSGRTETQYF. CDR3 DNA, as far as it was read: TGTGCCAGTAGTATAACTAGCGGGAGGACTGAGACC.

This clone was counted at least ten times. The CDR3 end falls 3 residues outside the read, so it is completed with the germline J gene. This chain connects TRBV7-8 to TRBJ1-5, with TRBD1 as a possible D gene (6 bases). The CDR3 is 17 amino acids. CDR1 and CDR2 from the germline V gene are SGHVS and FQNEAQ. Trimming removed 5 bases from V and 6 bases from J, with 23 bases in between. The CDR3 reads CASSPKPETGWGQPQHF. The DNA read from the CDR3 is TGTGCCAGCAGCCCCAAGCCCGAGACAGGTTGGGGTCAGCCC.

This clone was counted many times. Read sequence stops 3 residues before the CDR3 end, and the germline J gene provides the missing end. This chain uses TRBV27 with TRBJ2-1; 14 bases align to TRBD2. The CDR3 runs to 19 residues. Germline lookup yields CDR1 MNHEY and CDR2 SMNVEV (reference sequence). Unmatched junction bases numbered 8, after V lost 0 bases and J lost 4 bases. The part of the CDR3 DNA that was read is TGTGCCAGCAGTTTATCACCCGGACTAGCGGGGGGTCTTTACAATGAG. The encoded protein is CASSLSPGLAGGLYNE. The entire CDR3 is CASSLSPGLAGGLYNEQFF.

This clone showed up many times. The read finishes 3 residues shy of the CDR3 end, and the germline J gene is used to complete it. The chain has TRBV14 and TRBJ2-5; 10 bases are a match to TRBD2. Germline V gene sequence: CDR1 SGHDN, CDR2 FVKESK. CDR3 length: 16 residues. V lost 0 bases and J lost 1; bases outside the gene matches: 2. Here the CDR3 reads CASSQDASGSQETQYF. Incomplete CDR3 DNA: TGTGCCAGCAGCCAAGATGCTAGCGGGAGCCAAGAGACC.

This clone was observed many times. The covered CDR3 bases are TGTGCCAGCAGCCTACTGGGGCAGGGGGCGTACGAG. Translating it yields CASSLLGQGAYE. The whole CDR3 protein reads CASSLLGQGAYEQYF. This chain links TRBV3-1 (or the pseudogene TRBV3-2) with TRBJ2-7, with 8 nucleotides matching TRBD1. The read ends 3 residues before the CDR3 terminus; that terminus is restored from the germline J gene. V trimming: 4 bases; J trimming: 4 bases; junction bases outside the gene matches: 9. Germline CDR1 reads LGHDT; CDR2 reads YNNKEL (reference sequence). This CDR3 has 15 residues.

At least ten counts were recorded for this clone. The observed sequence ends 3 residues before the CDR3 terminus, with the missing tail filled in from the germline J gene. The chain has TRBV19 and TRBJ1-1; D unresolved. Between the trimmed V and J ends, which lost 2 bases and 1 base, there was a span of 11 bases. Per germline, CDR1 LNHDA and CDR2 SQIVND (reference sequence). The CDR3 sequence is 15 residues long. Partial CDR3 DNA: TGTGCCAGTAGTATATTGTGGACTGGGAACACTGAA. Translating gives CASSILWTGNTE. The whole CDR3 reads CASSILWTGNTEAFF.

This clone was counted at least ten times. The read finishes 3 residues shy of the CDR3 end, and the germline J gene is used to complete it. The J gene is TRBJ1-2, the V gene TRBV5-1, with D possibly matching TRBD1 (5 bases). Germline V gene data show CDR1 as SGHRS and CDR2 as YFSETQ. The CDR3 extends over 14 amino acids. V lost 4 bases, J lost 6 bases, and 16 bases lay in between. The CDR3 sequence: CASSPGVLGHGYTF. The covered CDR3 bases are TGCGCCAGCAGCCCGGGGGTATTGGGCCATGGC.

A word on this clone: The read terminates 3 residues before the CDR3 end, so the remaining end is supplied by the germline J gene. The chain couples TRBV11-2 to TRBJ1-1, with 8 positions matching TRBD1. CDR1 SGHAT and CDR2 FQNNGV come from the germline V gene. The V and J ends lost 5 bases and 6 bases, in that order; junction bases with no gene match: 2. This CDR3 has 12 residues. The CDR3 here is CASSVTGAEAFF. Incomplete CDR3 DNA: TGTGCCAGCAGCGTGACAGGGGCTGAA.

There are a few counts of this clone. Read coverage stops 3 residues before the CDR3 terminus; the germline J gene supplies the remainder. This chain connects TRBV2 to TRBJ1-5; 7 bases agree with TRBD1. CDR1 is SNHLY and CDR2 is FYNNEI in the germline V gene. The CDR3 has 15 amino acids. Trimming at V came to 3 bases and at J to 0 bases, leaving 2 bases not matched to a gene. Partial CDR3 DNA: TGTGCCAGCAGTGATCAGGGGGTTAGCAATCAGCCC. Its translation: CASSDQGVSNQP. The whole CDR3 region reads CASSDQGVSNQPQHF.

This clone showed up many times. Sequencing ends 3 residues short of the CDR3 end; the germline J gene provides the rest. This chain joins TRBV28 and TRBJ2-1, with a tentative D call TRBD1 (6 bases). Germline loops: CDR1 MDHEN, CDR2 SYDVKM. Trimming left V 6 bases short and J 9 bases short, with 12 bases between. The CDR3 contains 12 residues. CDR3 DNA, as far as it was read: TGTGCCAGCAGCACCGGACAGTTTGAG. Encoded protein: CASSTGQFE. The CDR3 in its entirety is CASSTGQFEQFF.

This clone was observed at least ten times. CDR3 amino acids: CSARVSASGGYTGELFF. Partial CDR3 DNA: TGCAGTGCTAGAGTTTCAGCTAGCGGGGGTTACACCGGGGAG. The rearrangement uses TRBV20-1 and TRBJ2-2; TRBD2 matches at 10 bases. The observed sequence ends 3 residues before the CDR3 terminus, with the missing tail filled in from the germline J gene. Looked up from germline, CDR1 is DFQATT and CDR2 is SNEGSKA (reference sequence). The J segment lost 3 bases and the V segment lost 1 base, leaving 8 bases of the junction unmatched. The CDR3 totals 17 residues.

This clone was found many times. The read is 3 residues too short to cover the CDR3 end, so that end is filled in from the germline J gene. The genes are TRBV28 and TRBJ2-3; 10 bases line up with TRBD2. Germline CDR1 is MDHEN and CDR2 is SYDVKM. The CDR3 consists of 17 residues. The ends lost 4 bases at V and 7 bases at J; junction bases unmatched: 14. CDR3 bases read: TGTGCCAGCAGTTCCCCCCTTAGCGGGAGGTTGGAAAATACG. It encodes CASSSPLSGRLENT. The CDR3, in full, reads CASSSPLSGRLENTQYF.

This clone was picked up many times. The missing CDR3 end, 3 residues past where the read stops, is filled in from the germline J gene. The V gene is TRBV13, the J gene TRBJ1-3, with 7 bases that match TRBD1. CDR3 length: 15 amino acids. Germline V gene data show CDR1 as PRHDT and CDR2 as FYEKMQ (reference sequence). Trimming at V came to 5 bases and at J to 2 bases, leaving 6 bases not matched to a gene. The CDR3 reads CASSTRTGPGNTIYF. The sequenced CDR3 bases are TGTGCCAGCAGCACGCGGACAGGCCCTGGAAACACC.

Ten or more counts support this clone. The CDR3 reads CATSVPAGTSGSYNEQFF. CDR3 DNA (partial): TGTGCCACCAGTGTACCTGCGGGGACTAGCGGCTCCTACAATGAG. The J gene is TRBJ2-1, the V gene TRBV24-1; 11 nucleotides align to TRBD2. Read sequence stops 3 residues before the CDR3 end, and the germline J gene provides the missing end. Trimming took 5 bases from V and 0 from J; bases not matched to a gene: 8. This CDR3 comprises 18 residues. From germline, CDR1 is KGHDR and CDR2 SFDVKD.

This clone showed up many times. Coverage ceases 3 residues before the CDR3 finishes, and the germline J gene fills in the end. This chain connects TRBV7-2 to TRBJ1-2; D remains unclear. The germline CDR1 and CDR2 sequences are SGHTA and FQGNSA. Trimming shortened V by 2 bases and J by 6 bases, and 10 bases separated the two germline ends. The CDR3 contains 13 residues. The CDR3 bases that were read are TGTGCCAGCAGCTTAATTAGGGCCGATGGC. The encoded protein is CASSLIRADG. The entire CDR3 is CASSLIRADGYTF.

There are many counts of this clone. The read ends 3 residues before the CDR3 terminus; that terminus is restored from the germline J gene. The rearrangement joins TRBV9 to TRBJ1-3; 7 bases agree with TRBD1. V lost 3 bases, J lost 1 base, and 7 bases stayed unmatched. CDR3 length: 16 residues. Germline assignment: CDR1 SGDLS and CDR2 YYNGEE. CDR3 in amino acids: CASSEAGRGSGNTIYF. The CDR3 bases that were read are TGTGCCAGCAGCGAGGCCGGCAGGGGGTCTGGAAACACC. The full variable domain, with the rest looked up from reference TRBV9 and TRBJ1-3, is DSGVTQTPKHLITATGQRVTLRCSPRSGDLSVYWYQQSLDQGLQFLIQYYNGEERAKGNILERFSAQQFPDLHSELNLSSLELGDSALYFCASSEAGRGSGNTIYFGEGSWLTVV.

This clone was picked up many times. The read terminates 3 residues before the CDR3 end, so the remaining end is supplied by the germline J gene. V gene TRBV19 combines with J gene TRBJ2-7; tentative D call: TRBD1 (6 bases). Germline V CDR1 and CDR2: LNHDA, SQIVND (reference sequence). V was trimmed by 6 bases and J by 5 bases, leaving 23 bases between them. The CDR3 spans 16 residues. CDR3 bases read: TGTGCCAGTAGCAGCTGGGCTGGGGGCTCTATCGACGAG. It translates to CASSSWAGGSIDE. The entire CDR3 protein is CASSSWAGGSIDEQYF.

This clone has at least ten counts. The covered CDR3 bases are TGTGCCAGCTCACCCGGACAGCAAGAGACC. Protein product: CASSPGQQET. The entire CDR3 is CASSPGQQETQYF. The chain uses TRBV18 and TRBJ2-5; D possibly corresponds to TRBD1 (6 bases). The DNA ends 3 residues before the CDR3 does, and the rest of the CDR3 is filled in from the germline J gene. The CDR3 has 13 amino acids. The V gene's germline CDR1 is KGHSH and CDR2 LQKENI. The V gene lost 3 bases and the J gene lost 2 bases, with 7 bases spanning the gap.

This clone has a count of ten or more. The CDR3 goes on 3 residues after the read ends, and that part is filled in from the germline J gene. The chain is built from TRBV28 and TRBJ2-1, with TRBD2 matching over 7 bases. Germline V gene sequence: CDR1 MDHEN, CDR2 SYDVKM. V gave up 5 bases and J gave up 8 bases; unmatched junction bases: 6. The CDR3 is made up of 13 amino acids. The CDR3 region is CASSVGTNHEQFF. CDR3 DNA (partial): TGTGCCAGCAGTGTAGGGACTAACCATGAG.

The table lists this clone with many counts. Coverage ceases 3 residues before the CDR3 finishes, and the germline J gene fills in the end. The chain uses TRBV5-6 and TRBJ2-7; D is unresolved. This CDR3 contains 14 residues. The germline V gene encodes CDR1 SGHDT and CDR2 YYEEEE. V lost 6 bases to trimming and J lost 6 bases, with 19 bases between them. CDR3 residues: CASTLSFSTGEQYF. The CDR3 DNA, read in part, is TGTGCCAGCACCCTAAGCTTCTCCACGGGCGAG.

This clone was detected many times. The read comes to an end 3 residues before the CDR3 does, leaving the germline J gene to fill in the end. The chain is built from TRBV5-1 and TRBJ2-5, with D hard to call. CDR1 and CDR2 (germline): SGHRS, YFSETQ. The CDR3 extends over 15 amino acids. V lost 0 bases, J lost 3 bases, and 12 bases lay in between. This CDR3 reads CASSLAPQVKETQYF. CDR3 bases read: TGCGCCAGCAGCTTGGCCCCCCAGGTAAAAGAGACC.

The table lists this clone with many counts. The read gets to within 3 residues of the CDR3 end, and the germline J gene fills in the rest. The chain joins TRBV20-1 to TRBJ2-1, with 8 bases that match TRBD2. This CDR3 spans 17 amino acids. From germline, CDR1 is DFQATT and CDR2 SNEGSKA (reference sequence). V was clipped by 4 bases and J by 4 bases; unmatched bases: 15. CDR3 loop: CSAIGRTSLGFYNEQFF. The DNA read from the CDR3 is TGCAGTGCTATTGGCCGGACTAGCCTTGGTTTTTACAATGAG.

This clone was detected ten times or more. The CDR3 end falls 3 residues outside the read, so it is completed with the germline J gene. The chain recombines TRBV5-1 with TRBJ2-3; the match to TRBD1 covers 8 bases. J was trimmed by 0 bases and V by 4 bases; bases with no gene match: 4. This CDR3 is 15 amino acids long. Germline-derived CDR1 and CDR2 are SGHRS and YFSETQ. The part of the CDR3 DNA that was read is TGCGCCAGCAGCGTGACAGGGGCCAGCACAGATACG. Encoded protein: CASSVTGASTDT. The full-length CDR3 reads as CASSVTGASTDTQYF.